This T cell receptor (beta chain) was obtained from a study of blood T cells in healthy people across ages. Together with a sample-barcoded 5' primer, a J-beta primer mix was included in a second PCR lasting roughly 7 to 11 cycles. TCRdb fed the 5' RACE reads into MiXCR, producing one record per CDR3 protein. The sample has nearly 1 million distinct CDR3 sequences, roughly 50% seen once. Germline V lookup: CDR1 MNHEY, CDR2 SMNVEV (reference sequence). V shed 6 bases, J shed 2 bases, and the junction held 10 bases outside the gene matches. The CDR3 has 16 amino acids. There are a few counts of this clonotype. Its antigen is undetermined. Study-wide findings and caveats: Naive T cell percentage by flow cytometry tracked strongly with beta diversity.

The sample was blood. The origin of this receptor is a woman aged 55-69 years in good health. This rearrangement joins TRBV27 to TRBJ1-2, with 9 positions matching TRBD1. CDR3 nucleotides: TGTGCCAGCAGACCCGGACAGGGGCGTTCCAACTATGGCTACACCTTC. The encoded protein is CASRPGQGRSNYGYTF.